This TCR beta chain emerged from a study of cytomegalovirus exposure and HLA in healthy donors. Broader study findings: A link between a missense DCLRE1C variant and TCR beta V- and J-gene trimming emerged from a later analysis. Sequencing depth roughly uniform across donors was assumed in presence/absence analyses.

As regards this clone: Its target is not known.

Germline V gene sequence: CDR1 MNHEY, CDR2 SVGAGI. This CDR3 is built from 13 residues. With 0 bases removed from V and 9 bases from J, the gap between germline ends came to 9 bases. 13 Jbeta primers and 60 Vbeta primers were used for the PCR. Produced via immunoSEQ multiplex PCR; TCRdb's table is partial and in-frame only. The repertoire holds some 150,000 clones, with 9.4% as singletons. Source material: PBMCs. The TCR sequence derives from a male donor in good health and CMV-seronegative. The chain recombines TRBV6-5 with TRBJ2-1, with D possibly TRBD2 on 5 matching bases. CDR3 sequence (DNA): TGTGCCAGCAGTTACTCGCCCGGGATTGAGCAGTTCTTC. Its translation: CASSYSPGIEQFF.